This TCR beta chain appears in the sequencing data of a study of blood T cell repertoires in COVID-19. The CDR3 is 15 amino acids. Germline V gene lookup returns CDR1 LNHDA and CDR2 SQIVND (reference sequence). With 5 bases removed from V and 4 bases from J, the gap between germline ends came to 17 bases. TCRdb keeps only in-frame clones here, not all; method: immunoSEQ multiplex PCR. This table has some 42,000 clones, around 90% appearing once. The specimen was peripheral blood. The sequence derives from a human donor in a cohort sampled during active COVID-19. V usage is TRBV19 and J usage is TRBJ1-1; TRBD1 might be the D (5 bases). The chain's CDR3 is CASSSDGHGGTEAFF. CDR3 bases: TGTGCCAGTAGTTCCGATGGACACGGCGGCACTGAAGCTTTCTTT.